This TCR beta chain stems from a study of spatial heterogeneity in lung cancer. The study tagged each TCR cDNA molecule with a unique molecular identifier. TCRdb processed the 5' RACE reads anew with MiXCR; each CDR3 protein has one entry. The table lists roughly 99,000 distinct CDR3 sequences, roughly 21% of them singletons. CDR3 length: 13 amino acids. Trimming stripped 3 bases from V and 1 base from J, with 6 bases between. Germline CDR1 reads SNHLY; CDR2 reads FYNNEI. Time point: blood at routine non-recurrence follow-up after resection. The input material, whole RNA from tumor, nontumor lung or frozen PBMC, was sequenced unsorted. Whole-study results and caveats: More often at tumor resection than at routine follow-up, ubiquitous expanded tumor TCRs were detected in the blood.

The sample holds a few counts of this clonotype. What it recognizes is unknown. This receptor was obtained from a male donor with early-stage non-small cell lung cancer. V is TRBV2 and J is TRBJ1-2; D not certain. The sample in question was PBMCs, obtained at follow-up. The CDR3 DNA reads as TGTGCCAGCAGTGATACCGTTAACTATGGCTACACCTTC. As protein: CASSDTVNYGYTF.